This T cell receptor (beta chain) was obtained from a study of OX40 agonist ivuxolimab in advanced cancers. As for the study in general: Under the entry rules, prior anti-PD-1, anti-PD-L1 or anti-CTLA-4 therapy was allowed, and about 40% had some. Regarding the study as a whole: CD4+ T cells averaged fewer expanded clones than CD8+ T cells. Both blood CD4+ and CD8+ T cells showed clonal growth by week 6 at 0.1 to 3.0 mg/kg.

Assay: immunoSEQ multiplex PCR; the TCRdb copy retains only in-frame clones and omits some. The repertoire includes 99,000 or so clones, roughly 93% of them detected once, and around 0.28% sits in the top ten. This CDR3 contains 15 residues. Between the trimmed V and J ends, which lost 7 bases and 7 bases, there was a span of 20 bases. Germline V gene sequence: CDR1 MNHNS, CDR2 SASEGT. Regarding this clone: The antigen remains undetermined.

Exclusion of a patient followed from autoimmune disease history or systemic immunosuppression. The specimen comprised CD4+ or CD8+ T cells sorted from blood, sampled in a trial of the OX40 agonist ivuxolimab. V is TRBV6-1 and J is TRBJ1-3, with unresolved D. The clonotype was recovered from an adult with an advanced solid tumor such as melanoma, head and neck, liver or kidney cancer. CDR3 DNA sequence: TGTGCCAGCAACCACGCACAGCTAAAAGACAACACCATATATTTT. Its translation: CASNHAQLKDNTIYF.